The clone carrying this T cell receptor (beta chain) was recorded many times. This CDR3 has 14 residues. Between the trimmed V and J ends, which lost 4 bases and 3 bases, there was a span of 9 bases. From germline, CDR1 is KGHDR and CDR2 SFDVKD. This record belongs to a study of neurological immune-mediated disorders. The authors obtained over 160 million TCR-beta sequences from 15-18 subjects per sequencing run. TCRdb reprocessed the 5' RACE reads via MiXCR and lists one record per CDR3 protein. The table records 40,000 to 55,000 distinct CDR3 sequences, around 5.3% of them present only once. For sorted libraries, the input was approximately 1 million CD4+ or CD8+ T cells.

The chain recombines TRBV24-1 with TRBJ2-1; D not resolved. Sequenced material: CD4+ T cells from blood. This clonotype was sampled from a woman aged 18-35 years with multiple sclerosis. This chain's CDR3 is CATSDPGVYNEQFF. Here the CDR3 DNA reads TGTGCCACCAGTGACCCGGGCGTCTACAATGAGCAGTTCTTC.